This T cell receptor beta chain was recorded in a study of T cell responses to AZD1222 COVID-19 vaccine. Broader study findings: Spike-specific TCR repertoires showed rising breadth and depth after two AZD1222 doses. Spike regions recognized by vaccine-associated CD4 TCRs spanned the protein, led by 160-218 and 743-854.

This table comes from immunoSEQ multiplex PCR, and its TCRdb copy is limited to in-frame clones, with some not included. The table lists 150,000 or so clones, 90% of them singletons. Concerning this clone: Antigen: not known.

V was pared by 5 bases and J by 6 bases, with 7 bases between. The CDR3 covers 12 residues. Looked up from germline, CDR1 is MNHEY and CDR2 is SMNVEV (reference sequence). This sequence joins TRBV27 and TRBJ2-2; maybe TRBD2 (6 bases). This specimen was peripheral blood, taken on day 0 of AZD1222 vaccination. The sequence derives from an adult in good health. The CDR3 DNA is TGTGCCAGCAGTCCGGGGGCCGGGGAGCTGTTTTTT. Its protein product is CASSPGAGELFF.